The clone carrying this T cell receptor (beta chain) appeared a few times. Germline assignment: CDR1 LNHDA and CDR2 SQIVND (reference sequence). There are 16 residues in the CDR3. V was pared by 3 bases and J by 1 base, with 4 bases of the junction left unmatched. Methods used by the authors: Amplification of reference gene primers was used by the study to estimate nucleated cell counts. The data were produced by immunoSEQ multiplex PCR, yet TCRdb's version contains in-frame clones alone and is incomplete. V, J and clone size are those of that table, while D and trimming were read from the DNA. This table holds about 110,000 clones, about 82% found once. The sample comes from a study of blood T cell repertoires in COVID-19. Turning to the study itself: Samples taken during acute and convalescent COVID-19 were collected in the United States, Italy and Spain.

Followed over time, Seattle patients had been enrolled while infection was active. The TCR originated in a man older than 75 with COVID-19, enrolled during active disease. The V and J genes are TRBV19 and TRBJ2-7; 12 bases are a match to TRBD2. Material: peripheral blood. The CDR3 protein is CASSITGTSGSYEQYF. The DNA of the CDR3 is TGTGCCAGTAGTATTACCGGGACTAGCGGGTCCTACGAGCAGTACTTC.